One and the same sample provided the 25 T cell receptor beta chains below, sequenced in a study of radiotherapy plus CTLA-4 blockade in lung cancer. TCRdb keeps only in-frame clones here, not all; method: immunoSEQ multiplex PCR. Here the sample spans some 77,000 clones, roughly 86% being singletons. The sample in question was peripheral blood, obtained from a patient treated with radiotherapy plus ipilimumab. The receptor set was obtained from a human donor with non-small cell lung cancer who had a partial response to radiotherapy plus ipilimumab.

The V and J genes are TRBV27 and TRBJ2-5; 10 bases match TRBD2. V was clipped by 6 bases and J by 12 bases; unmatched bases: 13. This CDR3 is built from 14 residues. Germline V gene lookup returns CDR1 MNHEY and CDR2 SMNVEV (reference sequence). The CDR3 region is CASSREREGLKKYF. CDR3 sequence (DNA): TGTGCCAGCAGCCGCGAGCGGGAGGGCCTAAAGAAGTACTTC.

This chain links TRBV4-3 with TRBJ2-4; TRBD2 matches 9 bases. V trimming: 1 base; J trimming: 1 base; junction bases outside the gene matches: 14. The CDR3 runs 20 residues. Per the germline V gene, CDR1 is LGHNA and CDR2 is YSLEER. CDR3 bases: TGCGCCAGCAGCCAAGGGCGTGATAGCGGGAGTCCGCAGGCCAAAAACATTCAGTACTTC. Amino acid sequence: CASSQGRDSGSPQAKNIQYF.

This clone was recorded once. CDR3 region: CASSYRLHIQETQYF. The CDR3 DNA reads TGTGCCAGCAGTTACCGACTGCACATCCAAGAGACCCAGTACTTC. The chain combines TRBV6-5 with TRBJ2-5; D not resolved. Trimming left V 2 bases short and J 1 base short, with 11 bases between. CDR3 length: 15 amino acids. The V gene's germline CDR1 is MNHEY and CDR2 SVGAGI.

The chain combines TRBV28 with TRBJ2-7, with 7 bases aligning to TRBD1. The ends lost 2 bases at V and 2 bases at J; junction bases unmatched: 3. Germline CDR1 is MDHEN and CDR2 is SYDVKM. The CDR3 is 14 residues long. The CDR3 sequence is CASSLGRGPYEQYV. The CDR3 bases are TGTGCCAGCAGTTTAGGTAGGGGGCCCTACGAGCAGTACGTC.

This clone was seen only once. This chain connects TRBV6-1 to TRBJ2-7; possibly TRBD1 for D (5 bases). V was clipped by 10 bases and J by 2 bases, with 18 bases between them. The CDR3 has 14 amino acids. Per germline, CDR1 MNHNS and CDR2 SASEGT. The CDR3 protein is CATMTESLTYEQYF. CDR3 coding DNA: TGTGCCACCATGACAGAGTCACTTACCTACGAGCAGTACTTC.

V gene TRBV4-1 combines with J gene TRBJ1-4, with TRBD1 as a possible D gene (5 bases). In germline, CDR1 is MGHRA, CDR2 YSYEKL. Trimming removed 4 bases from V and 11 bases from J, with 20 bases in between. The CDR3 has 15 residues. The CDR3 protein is CASSPGSGQRGKLFF. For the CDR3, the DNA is TGCGCCAGCAGCCCCGGATCGGGGCAGCGGGGGAAACTGTTTTTT.

The CDR3 region has the DNA TGTGCCAGCAGTTCCCCACCGGGACAGGGGTTTCTCAATCAGCCCCAGCATTTT. Amino acid sequence: CASSSPPGQGFLNQPQHF. This chain uses TRBV28 with TRBJ1-5; 10 positions match TRBD1. The ends lost 4 bases at V and 3 bases at J; junction bases unmatched: 12. This CDR3 region has 18 residues. Looked up from germline, CDR1 is MDHEN and CDR2 is SYDVKM.

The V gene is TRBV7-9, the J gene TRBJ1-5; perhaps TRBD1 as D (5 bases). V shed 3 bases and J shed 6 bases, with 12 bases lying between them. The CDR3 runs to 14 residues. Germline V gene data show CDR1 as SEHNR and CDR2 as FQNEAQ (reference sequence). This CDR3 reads CASSFGTEGQPQHF. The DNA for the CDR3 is TGTGCCAGCAGCTTCGGGACGGAGGGTCAGCCCCAGCATTTT.

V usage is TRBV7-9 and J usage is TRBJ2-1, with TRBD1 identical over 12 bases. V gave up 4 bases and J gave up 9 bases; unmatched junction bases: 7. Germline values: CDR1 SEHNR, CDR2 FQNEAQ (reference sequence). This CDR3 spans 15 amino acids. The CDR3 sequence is CASSYKGQGAGEQFF. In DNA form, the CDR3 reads TGTGCCAGCAGCTATAAGGGACAGGGGGCTGGTGAGCAGTTCTTC.

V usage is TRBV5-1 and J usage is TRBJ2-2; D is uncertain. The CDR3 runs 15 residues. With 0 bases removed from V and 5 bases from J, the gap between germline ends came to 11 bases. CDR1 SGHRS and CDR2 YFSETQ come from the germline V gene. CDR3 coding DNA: TGCGCCAGCAGCTTGGAGTTCCCGCGGACCGGGGAGCTGTTTTTT. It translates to CASSLEFPRTGELFF.

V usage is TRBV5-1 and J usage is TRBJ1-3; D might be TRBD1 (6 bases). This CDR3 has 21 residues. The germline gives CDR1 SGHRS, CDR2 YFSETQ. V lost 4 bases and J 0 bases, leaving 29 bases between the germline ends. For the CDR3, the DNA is TGCGCCAGCAGCCTACAAACTCCGGGCCCCCGGGGACAAAGCTCTGGAAACACCATATATTTT. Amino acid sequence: CASSLQTPGPRGQSSGNTIYF.

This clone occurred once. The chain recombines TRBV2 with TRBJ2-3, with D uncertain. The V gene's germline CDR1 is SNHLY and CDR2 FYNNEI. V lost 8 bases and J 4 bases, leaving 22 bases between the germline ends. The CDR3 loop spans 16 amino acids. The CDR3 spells CASVFREPSDADTQYF. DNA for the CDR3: TGTGCCAGCGTCTTCAGAGAACCCAGCGACGCAGATACGCAGTATTTT.

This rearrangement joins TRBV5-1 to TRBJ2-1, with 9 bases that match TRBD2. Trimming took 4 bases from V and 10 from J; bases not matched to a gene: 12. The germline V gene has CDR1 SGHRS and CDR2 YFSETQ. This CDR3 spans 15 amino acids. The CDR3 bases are TGCGCCAGCAGCCTCGGAGTAGCGGGAGAAGAGGAGCAGTTCTTC. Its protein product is CASSLGVAGEEEQFF.

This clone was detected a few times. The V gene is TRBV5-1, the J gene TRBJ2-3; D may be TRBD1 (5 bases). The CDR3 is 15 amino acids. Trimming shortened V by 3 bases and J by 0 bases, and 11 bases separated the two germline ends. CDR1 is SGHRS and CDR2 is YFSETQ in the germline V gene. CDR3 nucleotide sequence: TGCGCCAGCAGCTCTCGACAGAGTAGCACAGATACGCAGTATTTT. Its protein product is CASSSRQSSTDTQYF.

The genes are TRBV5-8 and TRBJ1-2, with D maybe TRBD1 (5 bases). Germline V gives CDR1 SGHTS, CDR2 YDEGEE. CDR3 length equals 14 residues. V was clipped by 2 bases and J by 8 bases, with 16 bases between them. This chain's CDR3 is CASSFPQGTGGYTF. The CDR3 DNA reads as TGTGCCAGCAGCTTCCCGCAGGGCACCGGGGGCTACACCTTC.

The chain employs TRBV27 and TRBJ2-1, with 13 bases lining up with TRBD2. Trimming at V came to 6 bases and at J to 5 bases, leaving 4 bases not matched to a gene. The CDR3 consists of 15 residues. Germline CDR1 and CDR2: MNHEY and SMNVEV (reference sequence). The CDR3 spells CASSSGLAGDNEQFF. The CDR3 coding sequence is TGTGCCAGCAGCTCAGGACTAGCGGGAGACAATGAGCAGTTCTTC.

The CDR3 DNA sequence: TGTGCCAGCAGCTTACTAGCGGAAGTTGAGCAGTTCTTC. It specifies CASSLLAEVEQFF. The chain recombines TRBV7-3 with TRBJ2-1, with 7 bases aligning to TRBD2. V lost 2 bases to trimming and J lost 9 bases; unmatched junction nucleotides: 4. This CDR3 comprises 13 residues. Germline CDR1 reads SGHTA; CDR2 reads FQGTGA. Full variable domain (outside the CDR3, taken from reference TRBV7-3 and TRBJ2-1): GAGVSQTPSNKVTEKGKYVELRCDPISGHTALYWYRQSLGQGPEFLIYFQGTGAADDSGLPNDRFFAVRPEGSVSTLKIQRTERGDSAVYLCASSLLAEVEQFFGPGTRLTVL.

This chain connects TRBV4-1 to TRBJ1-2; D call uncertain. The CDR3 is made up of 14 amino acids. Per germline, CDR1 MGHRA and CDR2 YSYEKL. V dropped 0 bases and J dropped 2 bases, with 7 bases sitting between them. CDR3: CASSQEGRNYGYTF. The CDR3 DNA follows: TGCGCCAGCAGCCAAGAGGGCAGAAACTATGGCTACACCTTC.

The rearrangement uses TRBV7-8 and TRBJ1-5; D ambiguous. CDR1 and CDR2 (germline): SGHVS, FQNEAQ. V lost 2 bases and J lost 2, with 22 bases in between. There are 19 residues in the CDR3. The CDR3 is CASSLNLAVSSDRNQPQHF. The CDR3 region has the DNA TGTGCCAGCAGCTTAAATCTGGCAGTATCTTCCGATCGCAATCAGCCCCAGCATTTT. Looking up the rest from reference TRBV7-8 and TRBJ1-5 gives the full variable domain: GAGVSQSPRYKVAKRGQDVALRCDPISGHVSLFWYQQALGQGPEFLTYFQNEAQLDKSGLPSDRFFAERPEGSVSTLKIQRTQQEDSAVYLCASSLNLAVSSDRNQPQHFGDGTRLSIL.

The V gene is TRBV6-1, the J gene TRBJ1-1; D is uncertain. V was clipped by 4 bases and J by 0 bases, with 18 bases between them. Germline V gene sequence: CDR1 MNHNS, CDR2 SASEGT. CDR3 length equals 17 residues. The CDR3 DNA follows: TGTGCCAGCAGTGGTGGCCGGCGGGCCTTTATGAACACTGAAGCTTTCTTT. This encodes CASSGGRRAFMNTEAFF.

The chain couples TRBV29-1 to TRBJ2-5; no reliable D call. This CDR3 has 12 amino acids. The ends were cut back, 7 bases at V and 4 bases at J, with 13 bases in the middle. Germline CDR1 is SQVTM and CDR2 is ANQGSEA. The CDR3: CSAGSISETQYF. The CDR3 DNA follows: TGCAGCGCCGGGTCTATCTCAGAGACCCAGTACTTC. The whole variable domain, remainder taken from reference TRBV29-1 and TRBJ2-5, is SAVISQKPSRDICQRGTSLTIQCQVDSQVTMMFWYRQQPGQSLTLIATANQGSEATYESGFVIDKFPISRPNLTFSTLTVSNMSPEDSSIYLCSAGSISETQYFGPGTRLLVL.

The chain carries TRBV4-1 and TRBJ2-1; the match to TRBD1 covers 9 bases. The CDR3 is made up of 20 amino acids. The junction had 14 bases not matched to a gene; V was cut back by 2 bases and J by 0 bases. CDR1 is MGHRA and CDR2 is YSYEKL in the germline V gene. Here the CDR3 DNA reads TGCGCCAGCAGCCAACTCAGGGGACAGGGAGGGAGAGACTCCTACAATGAGCAGTTCTTC. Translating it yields CASSQLRGQGGRDSYNEQFF.

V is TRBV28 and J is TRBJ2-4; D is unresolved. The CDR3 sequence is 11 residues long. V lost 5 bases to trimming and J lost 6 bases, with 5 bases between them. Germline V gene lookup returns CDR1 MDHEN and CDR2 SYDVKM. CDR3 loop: CASSLRNIQYF. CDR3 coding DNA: TGTGCCAGCAGTCTGCGAAACATTCAGTACTTC.

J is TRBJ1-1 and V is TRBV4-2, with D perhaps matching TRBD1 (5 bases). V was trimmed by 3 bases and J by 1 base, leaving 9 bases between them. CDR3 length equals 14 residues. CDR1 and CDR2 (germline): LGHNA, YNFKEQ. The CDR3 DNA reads TGTGCCAGCAGCCAGTCTGACAGGAACACTGAAGCTTTCTTT. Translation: CASSQSDRNTEAFF.

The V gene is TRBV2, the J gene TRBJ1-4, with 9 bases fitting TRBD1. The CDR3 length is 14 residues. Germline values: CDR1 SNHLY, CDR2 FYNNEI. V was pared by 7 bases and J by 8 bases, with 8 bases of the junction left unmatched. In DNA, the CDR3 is TGTGCCAGCATTAGGACAGGGGTTGGAGAAAAACTGTTTTTT. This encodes CASIRTGVGEKLFF.